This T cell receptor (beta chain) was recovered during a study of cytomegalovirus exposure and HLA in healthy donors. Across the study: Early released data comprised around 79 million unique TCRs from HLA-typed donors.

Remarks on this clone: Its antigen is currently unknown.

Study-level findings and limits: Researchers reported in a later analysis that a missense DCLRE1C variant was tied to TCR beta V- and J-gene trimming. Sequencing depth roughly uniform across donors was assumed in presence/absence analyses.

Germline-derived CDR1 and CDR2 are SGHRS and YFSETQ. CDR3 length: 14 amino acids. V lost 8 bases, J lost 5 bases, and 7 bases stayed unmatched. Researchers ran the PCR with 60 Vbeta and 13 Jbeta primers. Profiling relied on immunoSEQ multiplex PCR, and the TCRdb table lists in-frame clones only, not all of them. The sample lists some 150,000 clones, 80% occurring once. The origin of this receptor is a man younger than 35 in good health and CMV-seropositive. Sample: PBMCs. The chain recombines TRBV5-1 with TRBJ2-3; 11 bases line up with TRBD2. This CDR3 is CASSTSGSGDTQYF. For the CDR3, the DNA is TGCGCCAGTTCAACTAGCGGGAGTGGAGATACGCAGTATTTT.